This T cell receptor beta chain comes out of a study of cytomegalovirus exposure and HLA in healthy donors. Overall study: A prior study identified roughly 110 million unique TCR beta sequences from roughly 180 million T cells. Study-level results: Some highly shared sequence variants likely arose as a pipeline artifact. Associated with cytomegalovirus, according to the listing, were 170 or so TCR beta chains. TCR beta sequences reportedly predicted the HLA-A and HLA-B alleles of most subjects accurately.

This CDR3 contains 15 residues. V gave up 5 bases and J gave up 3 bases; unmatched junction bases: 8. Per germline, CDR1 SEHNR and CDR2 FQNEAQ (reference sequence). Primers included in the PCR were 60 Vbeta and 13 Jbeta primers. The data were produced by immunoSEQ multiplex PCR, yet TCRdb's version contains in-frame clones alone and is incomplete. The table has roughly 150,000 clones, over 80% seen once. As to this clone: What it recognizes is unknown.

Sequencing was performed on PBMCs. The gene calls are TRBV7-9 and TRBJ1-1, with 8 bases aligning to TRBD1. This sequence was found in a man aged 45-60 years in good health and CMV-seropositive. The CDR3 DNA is TGTGCCAGCAGCCCCCCGAGGACAGGGCACACTGAAGCTTTCTTT. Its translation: CASSPPRTGHTEAFF.